This TCR beta chain emerged from a study of T-cell memory formation after mild COVID-19. TCRdb re-analysed the 5' RACE reads in MiXCR, keeping a single row per CDR3 protein. The table records roughly 410,000 distinct CDR3 sequences, 24% of them present only once. Study results and caveats: Pre-infection memory showed some responding clones, and this suggested that cross-reactive memory joined.

This clonotype appeared a few times. Its antigen is unknown. This CDR3 is built from 12 residues. Per germline, CDR1 SEHNR and CDR2 FQNEAQ (reference sequence). V lost 5 bases to trimming and J lost 7 bases, with 11 bases between them. The TCR originated in an adult woman who had mild COVID-19 (a few samples of this study predate the infection). Cell type and time point are not known. The chain combines TRBV7-9 with TRBJ1-1; D gene ambiguous. Sequencing was done on a sample of PBMCs or a T cell subset sorted from them (not recorded which). CDR3 sequence (DNA): TGTGCCAGCAGCCCCAGTTATTTTGAAGCTTTCTTT. This encodes CASSPSYFEAFF.